These T cell receptor beta chains were read from a single sample in a study of cytomegalovirus exposure and HLA in healthy donors. The protocol was immunoSEQ multiplex PCR, while the TCRdb copy is restricted to in-frame clones and leaves out a portion. The sample yields under 150,000 clones, 50% to 65% seen once. Specimen: PBMCs. The receptors originated from a man aged 35-49 years in good health and CMV-seropositive. Both conserved end residues are part of each CDR3. D genes are given only for firm matches. Clone size, where shown, is once, few, many, or a class for clones that have expanded.

few,.,TRBV27,TRBJ1-2,CASSLQGYGYTF,TGTGCCAGCAGTTTACAGGGCTATGGCTACACCTTC
.,.,TRBV7-9,TRBJ1-1,CASAPGLGGAKETEAFF,TGTGCCAGCGCTCCGGGATTGGGAGGGGCGAAGGAAACTGAAGCTTTCTTT
.,TRBD2,TRBV4-1,TRBJ2-7,CASSQDNVPAGIYEQYF,TGCGCCAGCAGCCAAGATAACGTTCCAGCGGGGATCTACGAGCAGTACTTC
.,.,TRBV11-1,TRBJ2-3,CASSSPLGFGTDTQYF,TGTGCCAGCAGCTCACCACTTGGTTTTGGCACAGATACGCAGTATTTT
.,TRBD2,TRBV11-2,TRBJ2-3,CASSSVSGGSTDTQYF,TGTGCCAGCAGTTCGGTTAGCGGGGGAAGCACAGATACGCAGTATTTT
.,.,TRBV9,TRBJ1-4,CASSPRAAEVGKLFF,TGTGCCAGCAGCCCGCGGGCCGCAGAGGTGGGAAAACTGTTTTTT
.,.,TRBV5-1,TRBJ2-3,CASSLGGAHILDTQYF,TGCGCCAGCAGCTTGGGTGGAGCCCACATTTTGGATACGCAGTATTTT
.,TRBD2,TRBV19,TRBJ2-5,CASSGGTSGDQETQYF,TGTGCCAGTAGTGGCGGGACTAGCGGGGACCAAGAGACCCAGTACTTC
.,TRBD1,TRBV6-5,TRBJ2-3,CASSSRTSGGPDTQYF,TGTGCCAGCAGTTCAAGGACCTCAGGGGGCCCAGATACGCAGTATTTT
few,TRBD2,TRBV5-6,TRBJ2-5,CASSKSGGETQYF,TGTGCCAGCAGTAAATCGGGGGGTGAGACCCAGTACTTC
.,TRBD2,TRBV7-9,TRBJ2-7,CASSLMGGGYEQYF,TGTGCCAGCAGCTTAATGGGGGGGGGTTACGAGCAGTACTTC
.,TRBD1,TRBV7-9,TRBJ1-2,CASSIRDSFYGYTF,TGTGCCAGCAGCATAAGGGACAGCTTTTATGGCTACACCTTC
.,TRBD1,TRBV27,TRBJ1-4,CASSDQGAREKLFF,TGTGCCAGCAGTGACCAGGGGGCGCGAGAAAAACTGTTTTTT
.,.,TRBV6-5,TRBJ1-3,CASSYSQGFGNTIYF,TGTGCCAGCAGTTACAGTCAGGGTTTCGGAAACACCATATATTTT
.,TRBD1,TRBV5-4,TRBJ1-5,CASSLGQGGRNQPQHF,TGTGCCAGCAGCTTGGGACAGGGTGGCCGCAATCAGCCCCAGCATTTT
.,.,TRBV9,TRBJ1-2,CASSVEGDLYGYTF,TGTGCCAGCAGCGTAGAGGGGGACCTCTATGGCTACACCTTC
.,.,TRBV7-2,TRBJ2-1,CASSLMAPALDDEQFF,TGTGCCAGCAGCTTAATGGCTCCTGCCCTAGACGATGAGCAGTTCTTC
.,TRBD1,TRBV27,TRBJ2-7,CASSLGAGGFYEQYF,TGTGCCAGCAGTTTAGGGGCAGGGGGCTTTTACGAGCAGTACTTC
.,.,TRBV10-1,TRBJ1-4,CASSGGATNEKLFF,TGCGCCAGCAGTGGTGGAGCAACTAATGAAAAACTGTTTTTT
.,.,TRBV25-1,TRBJ1-2,CASSEFGTHGANYGYTF,TGTGCCAGCAGTGAATTCGGAACACACGGAGCTAACTATGGCTACACCTTC
.,TRBD2,TRBV7-2,TRBJ2-3,CASSLVGTGGTDTQYF,TGTGCCAGCAGCTTAGTTGGGACGGGGGGGACAGATACGCAGTATTTT
once,TRBD2,TRBV5-4,TRBJ2-1,CASKGLAGGSYNEQFF,TGTGCCAGCAAGGGACTAGCGGGAGGCTCCTACAATGAGCAGTTCTTC
few,TRBD1,TRBV7-9,TRBJ2-2,CASSKTGGNTGELFF,TGTGCCAGCAGCAAGACAGGGGGAAACACCGGGGAGCTGTTTTTT
.,TRBD1,TRBV6-1,TRBJ1-1,CASSATGDGEAFF,TGTGCCAGCAGCGCGACAGGGGACGGTGAAGCTTTCTTT
.,TRBD1,TRBV6-5,TRBJ1-6,CASSYSGQGRSPLHF,TGTGCCAGCAGTTACTCAGGACAGGGCCGTTCACCCCTCCACTTT
few,TRBD1,TRBV10-3,TRBJ2-3,CAIRDRRRSDTQYF,TGTGCCATCAGGGACAGGCGTCGCTCAGATACGCAGTATTTT
.,.,TRBV7-9,TRBJ1-5,CASSSRNQPQHF,TGTGCCAGCAGCTCGAGAAATCAGCCCCAGCATTTT
.,TRBD1,TRBV28,TRBJ1-5,CASLNTLQGDPSNQPQHF,TGTGCCAGCTTGAACACCCTACAGGGGGACCCTAGCAATCAGCCCCAGCATTTT
.,.,TRBV2,TRBJ2-7,CASSGARITYEQYF,TGTGCCAGCAGTGGGGCCAGGATAACCTACGAGCAGTACTTC
.,TRBD1,TRBV12-5,TRBJ2-3,CASGQGDRAKRDTQYF,TGTGCTAGTGGCCAGGGGGACAGAGCGAAACGGGATACGCAGTATTTT
few,TRBD2,TRBV19,TRBJ2-1,CASSSRLAGTYNEQFF,TGTGCCAGTAGTTCTCGACTAGCGGGGACCTACAATGAGCAGTTCTTC
.,.,TRBV14,TRBJ1-4,CASSHRSGATNEKLFF,TGTGCCAGCAGCCACCGTTCAGGGGCAACTAATGAAAAACTGTTTTTT
.,.,TRBV5-6,TRBJ1-5,CASSPLGKNNQPQHF,TGTGCCAGCAGCCCTCTGGGCAAAAACAATCAGCCCCAGCATTTT
few,.,TRBV5-4,TRBJ1-4,CASSPRPGEEGKLFF,TGTGCCAGCAGCCCCAGACCGGGAGAAGAGGGTAAACTGTTTTTT
.,TRBD2,TRBV7-3,TRBJ2-3,CASSTRLAGGQTEADTQYF,TGTGCCAGCAGCACTCGACTAGCGGGGGGGCAAACGGAGGCAGATACGCAGTATTTT